This T cell receptor (beta chain) was sequenced in a study of spatial heterogeneity in lung cancer. Study observations and caveats: Within tumors, counts of expanded alpha and beta TCRs tracked tumor mutation counts.

TCRdb redid the calling of the 5' RACE reads with MiXCR, one entry per CDR3 protein. Of more than 3,000 distinct CDR3 sequences in the sample, 10% are singletons; the top ten hold less than 20%. This clonotype was found a few times. Its matching antigen is unknown. The time point was: sample taken at primary tumor resection. Samples were donated by 72 untreated early-stage non-small cell lung cancer patients. The source was lung tumor tissue, collected at surgery. The origin of this receptor is a female donor with early-stage non-small cell lung cancer.

The CDR3 DNA reads TGTGCCAGCAGTCGGAGGGGGGGGCGAATCACCGGGGAGCTGTTTTTT. Amino acids: CASSRRGGRITGELFF. The chain carries TRBV12-3 or TRBV12-4 and TRBJ2-2; possible D gene TRBD2, 7 bases. CDR3 size: 16 residues. The V end was cut by 5 bases, the J end by 4 bases, with 17 bases between.